This T cell receptor (beta chain) was sequenced during a study of OX40 agonist ivuxolimab in advanced cancers. Sequencing was performed with immunoSEQ multiplex PCR; in TCRdb, only in-frame clones are kept and a portion is missing. The sample has about 21,000 clones, roughly 91% seen once. This CDR3 has 14 residues. The V and J ends lost 10 bases and 10 bases respectively, with 23 bases between them. Looked up from germline, CDR1 is MNHEY and CDR2 is SVGAGI. The rearrangement uses TRBV6-5 and TRBJ2-1, with a possible D match to TRBD2 (5 bases). The sequence came from an adult with an advanced solid tumor such as melanoma, head and neck, liver or kidney cancer. Here the sequenced sample was CD4+ or CD8+ T cells sorted from blood, taken in a trial of the OX40 agonist ivuxolimab. CDR3 sequence: CATQLRGRVREQFF. The CDR3 DNA reads as TGTGCCACCCAGTTACGGGGAAGGGTACGCGAGCAGTTCTTC.